Described below is a single TCR beta chain sequence and its context. What antigen it recognizes has not been identified. Per-base qualities were not stored, and no clone one base away is much larger. To sequence the TCRbeta CDR3 region, genomic DNA was isolated from the sorted cells. The immunoSEQ Assay was used for sequencing of TCRbeta CDR3 regions. The clones in this table, taken by TCRdb from immuneACCESS, are in-frame only. Not every clone is retained; where verified, under half of the shortfall comes from an unresolved V gene, and the cause of the rest is unknown. Counted in this sample were 50,000 to 65,000 clones; around 90% of them appeared once. In total, the top ten clones hold roughly 1.8% of the sample. CDR1 and CDR2, looked up from the germline V gene, are SNHLY and FYNNEI. The CDR3 measures 12 amino acids from cysteine to phenylalanine. The DNA shown is the 36-base CDR3, in frame from base 1. V is clipped by 8 bases and J by 8 bases, and the sequence between their germline boundaries is 16 bases long.

The data stem from a study of OX40 agonist ivuxolimab in advanced cancers. Context from the whole study: Ivuxolimab, which targeted the costimulatory receptor OX40 (CD134), was an agonistic, fully human IgG2 monoclonal antibody. Intravenous ivuxolimab was administered to patients every 2 weeks at six dose levels: 0.01, 0.1, 0.3, 1.5, 3 and 10 mg/kg. Of the roughly 51 patients in dose escalation, approximately 20 had hepatocellular carcinoma, roughly 15 had melanoma, 9 had renal cell carcinoma and 9 had head and neck cancer. In the dose-escalation cohort, approximately 80% of patients were male, and the mean age was roughly 56 years with a range of about 20 to 80. Patients were allowed to have had prior anti-PD-1, anti-PD-L1 or anti-CTLA-4 therapy, and around 41% of the dose-escalation patients had previously received checkpoint inhibitors. Partial responses occurred in three dose-escalation patients, of whom one had hepatocellular carcinoma and two had cutaneous melanoma. Peripheral TCRbeta sequencing was intended to test whether TCR sequence diversity was altered and clonal T-cell expansion was caused by ivuxolimab. The monotherapy dose-escalation portion (N ≈ 50 patients) of the phase I ivuxolimab trial is reported in the paper.

The trial excluded patients who had a history of autoimmune disease or were on systemic immunosuppression. Peripheral blood for TCR sequencing was collected from all dose cohorts at baseline, on cycle 4 day 1, and on cycle 7 day 1. The samples were taken from a phase I, first-in-human, multicenter, open-label dose-escalation trial of ivuxolimab. Adults with locally advanced or metastatic melanoma, renal cell carcinoma, hepatocellular carcinoma or head and neck squamous cell carcinoma were enrolled in the trial. Before TCR sequencing, CD4+ T cells and CD8+ T cells from peripheral blood were sorted into separate populations. General study outcomes and caveats: In the 0.1-3.0 mg/kg groups, partial responders were among the patients with the lowest normalized peripheral clonal expansion, particularly in CD8+ T cells. Clonal expansion of both CD4+ and CD8+ blood T cells was observed from baseline to week 6 at doses 0.1 to 3.0 mg/kg. Which antigens the clonally expanded peripheral T cells were specific for was not determined. Low levels of normalized T-cell clonal expansion were also shown by some nonresponding patients. After ivuxolimab, expanded clones were on average more numerous among CD8+ T cells than among CD4+ T cells.

The source material was CD4+ or CD8+ T cells sorted from blood, sampled in a trial of the OX40 agonist ivuxolimab. This clonotype was sampled from an adult with an advanced solid tumor such as melanoma, head and neck, liver or kidney cancer. The V gene is TRBV2 and the J gene is TRBJ2-7; the D gene is unclear. The DNA sequence reads TGTGCCAGCCACCCCCAACCCACGAAGCAGTACTTC. It is translated as CASHPQPTKQYF.